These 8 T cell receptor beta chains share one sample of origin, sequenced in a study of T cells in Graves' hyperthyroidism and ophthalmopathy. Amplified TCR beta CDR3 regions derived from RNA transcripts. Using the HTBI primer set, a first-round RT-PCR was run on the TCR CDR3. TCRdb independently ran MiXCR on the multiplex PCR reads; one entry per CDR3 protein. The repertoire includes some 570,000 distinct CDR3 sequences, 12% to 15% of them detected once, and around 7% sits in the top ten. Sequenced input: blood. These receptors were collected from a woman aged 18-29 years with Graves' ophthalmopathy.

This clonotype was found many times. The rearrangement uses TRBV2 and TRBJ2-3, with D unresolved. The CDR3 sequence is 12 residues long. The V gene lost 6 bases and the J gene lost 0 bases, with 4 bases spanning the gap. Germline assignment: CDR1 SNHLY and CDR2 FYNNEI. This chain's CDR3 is CASRVSTDTQYF. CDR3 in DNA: TGTGCCAGCAGGGTTAGCACAGATACGCAGTATTTT.

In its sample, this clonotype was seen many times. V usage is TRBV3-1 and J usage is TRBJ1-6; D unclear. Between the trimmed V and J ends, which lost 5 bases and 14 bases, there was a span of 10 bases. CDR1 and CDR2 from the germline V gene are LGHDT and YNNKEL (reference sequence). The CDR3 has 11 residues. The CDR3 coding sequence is TGTGCCAGCAGCTGGGGTGAGGCCCTCCACTTT. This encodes CASSWGEALHF.

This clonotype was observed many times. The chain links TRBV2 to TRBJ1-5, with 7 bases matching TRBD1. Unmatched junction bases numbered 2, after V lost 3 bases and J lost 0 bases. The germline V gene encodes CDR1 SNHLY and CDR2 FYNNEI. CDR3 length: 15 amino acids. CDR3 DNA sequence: TGTGCCAGCAGTGAGGACAGGATTAGCAATCAGCCCCAGCATTTT. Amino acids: CASSEDRISNQPQHF.

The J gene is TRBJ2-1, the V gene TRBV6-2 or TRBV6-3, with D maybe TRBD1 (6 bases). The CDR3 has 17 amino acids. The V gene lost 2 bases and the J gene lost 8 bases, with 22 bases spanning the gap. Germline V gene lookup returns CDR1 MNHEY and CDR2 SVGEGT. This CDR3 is CASSYLPGGRIHHEQFF. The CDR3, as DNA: TGTGCCAGCAGTTACCTGCCTGGGGGCCGGATCCATCATGAGCAGTTCTTC.

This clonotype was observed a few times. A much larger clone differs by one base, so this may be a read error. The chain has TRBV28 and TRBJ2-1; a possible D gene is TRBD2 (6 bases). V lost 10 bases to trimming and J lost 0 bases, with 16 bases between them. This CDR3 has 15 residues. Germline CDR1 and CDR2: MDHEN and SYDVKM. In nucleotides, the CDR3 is TGTGCCAACACTCTAGGGACTCGCTCCTACAATGAGCAGTTCTTC. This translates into CANTLGTRSYNEQFF.

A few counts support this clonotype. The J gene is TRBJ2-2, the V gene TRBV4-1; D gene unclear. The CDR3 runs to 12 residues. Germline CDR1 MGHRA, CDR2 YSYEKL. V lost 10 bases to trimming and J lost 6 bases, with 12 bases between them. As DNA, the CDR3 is TGCGCCATTAAAGGATTGTCCGGGGAGCTGTTTTTT. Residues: CAIKGLSGELFF.

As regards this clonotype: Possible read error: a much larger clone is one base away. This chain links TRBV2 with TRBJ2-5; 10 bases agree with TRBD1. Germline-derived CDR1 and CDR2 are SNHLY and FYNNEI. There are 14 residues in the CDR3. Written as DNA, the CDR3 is TGTGCCTGCAGTGGGGGGACAGGGGAAGAGACCCAGTACTTC. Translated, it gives CACSGGTGEETQYF.

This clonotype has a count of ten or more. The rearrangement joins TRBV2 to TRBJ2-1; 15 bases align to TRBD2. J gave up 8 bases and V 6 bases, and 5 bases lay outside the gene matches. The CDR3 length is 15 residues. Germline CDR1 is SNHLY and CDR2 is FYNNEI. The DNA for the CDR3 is TGTGCCAGCAGACCGGGACTAGCGGGAGGCCATGAGCAGTTCTTC. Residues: CASRPGLAGGHEQFF.